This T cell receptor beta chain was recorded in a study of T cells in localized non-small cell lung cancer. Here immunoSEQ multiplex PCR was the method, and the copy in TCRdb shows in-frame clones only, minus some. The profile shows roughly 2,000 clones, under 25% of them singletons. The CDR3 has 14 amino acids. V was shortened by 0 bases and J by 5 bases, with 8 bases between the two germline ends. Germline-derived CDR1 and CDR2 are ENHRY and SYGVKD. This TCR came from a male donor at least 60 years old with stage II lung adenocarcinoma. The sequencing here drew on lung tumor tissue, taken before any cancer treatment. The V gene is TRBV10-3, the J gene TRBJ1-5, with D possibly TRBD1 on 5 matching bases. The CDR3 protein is CAISESGGDQPQHF. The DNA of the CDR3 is TGTGCCATCAGTGAGTCGGGGGGTGATCAGCCCCAGCATTTT.